This TCR beta chain was captured by sequencing in a study of CXCR3-negative and CXCR3-positive naive CD8 T cells (dated by TCRdb to the late 2010s). As for the study more broadly: In total, about 130 million TRB reads were obtained, or roughly 1.5 +/- 0.3 million reads per library. For the TRBV-TRBJ cluster analysis, the naive subsets came from 5 donors, while the memory cells came from 3 donors. Diversity and physicochemical repertoire analyses were performed on around 10 donors pooled from two independent experiments.

For each CD8+ T cell subset, flow sorting was done in triplicate, and 300,000 to 350,000 cells per subset went directly into RLT lysis buffer. To exclude memory contaminants, naive CD8+ T cells were stringently defined as CD45RO-CCR7+CD27+CD95-. Standard density gradient centrifugation was used to isolate peripheral blood mononuclear cells from buffy coats. A FACSAria III was used to flow-sort naive CXCR3-negative and CXCR3-positive CD8+ T cells. Total RNA was extracted from sorted cells with an RNeasy Mini Kit. TCRdb records NextSeq 550 as the sequencer. The Human TCR Profiling Kit (MiLaboratory) was used to make UMI-labeled 5' RACE TRB cDNA libraries. cDNA synthesis used the entire amount of extracted RNA, and PCR amplification then used the entire amount of cDNA produced. Libraries were prepared in parallel using an identical number of PCR cycles. Under the source paper's analysis protocol: About 50,000 +/- 10,000 unique UMI-labeled TRB cDNA molecules per library were extracted with MIGEC and MiXCR, with at least two reads per UMI required. On average, approximately 40,000 +/- 10,000 functional in-frame TRB CDR3 nucleotide clonotypes lacking stop codons were found per library. After each sample was downsampled to 5000 UMI-labeled TRB molecules, VDJtools was used to calculate diversity metrics such as normalized Shannon-Wiener and Chao1. VDJtools computed clonotype-size-weighted physicochemical properties of the central five CDR3 residues: interaction energy, strength, volume and Kidera factor 4. TCRdb reprocessed the reads into one record per CDR3 protein sequence, lacking DNA. The V and J calls here are based on TCRdb, not the publication. The record for this sample contains roughly 61,000 distinct CDR3 sequences. The biggest ten clones account for about 0.57% of the sample.

Overall study results and their limits: Comparably high repertoire diversity was found in both naive subsets, whereas much lower repertoire diversity was found in memory CD8+ T cells. Surface CD5, linked to self-reactivity in mice, was comparable between naive subsets; TCR interaction strength was therefore also inferred from TRB CDR3 physicochemical properties. Within the same donor, TRBV-TRBJ usage looked similar between naive CXCR3-negative and CXCR3-positive cells, but memory cells had distinct patterns. Because CXCR3 expression was partially decreased after cryopreservation, freshly isolated PBMCs were used for most assays. TRB CDR3s from CXCR3-positive naive cells showed higher hydrophobicity (lower Kidera factor 4), lower energy, and higher strength and volume indices than CXCR3-negative naive cells.

With regard to this clonotype: Its antigen remains unidentified.

The source of this sequence is a human donor in good health. Some clones in this sample may be carry-over from other donors' samples. The sample consisted of naive CXCR3+ CD8+ T cells from blood. This sample's cell subset or site label indicates: CD45RO-CCR7+CD27+CD95- naive CD8+ T cells expressing CXCR3 (TNR3+).

CDR3 reads: CASSFGTNYGYTF. The chain uses TRBV27 and TRBJ1-2; TCRdb returns TRBD1, unconfirmable since there is no DNA. The CDR3 sequence holds 13 residues, the cysteine and phenylalanine included. The DNA sequence is not available. Via the germline V gene (reference sequence), CDR1 is MNHEY and CDR2 SMNVEV.